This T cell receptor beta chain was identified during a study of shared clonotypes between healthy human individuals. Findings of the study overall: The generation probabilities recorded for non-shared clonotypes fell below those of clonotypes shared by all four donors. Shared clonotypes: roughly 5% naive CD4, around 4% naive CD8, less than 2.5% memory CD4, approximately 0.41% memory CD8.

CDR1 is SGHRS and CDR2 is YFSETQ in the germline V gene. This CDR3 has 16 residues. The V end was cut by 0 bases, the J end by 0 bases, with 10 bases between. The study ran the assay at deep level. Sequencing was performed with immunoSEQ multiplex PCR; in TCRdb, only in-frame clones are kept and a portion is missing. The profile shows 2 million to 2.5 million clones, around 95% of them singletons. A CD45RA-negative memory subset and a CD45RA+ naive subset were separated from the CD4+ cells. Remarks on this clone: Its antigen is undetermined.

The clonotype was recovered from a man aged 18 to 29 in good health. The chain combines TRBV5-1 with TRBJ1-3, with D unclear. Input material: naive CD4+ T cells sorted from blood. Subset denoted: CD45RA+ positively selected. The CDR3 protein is CASSLGPISSGNTIYF. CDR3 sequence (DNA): TGCGCCAGCAGCTTGGGACCGATTAGCTCTGGAAACACCATATATTTT.